The source of this T cell receptor beta chain is a study of response to subunit inactivated influenza vaccine. The CDR3 covers 14 residues. CDR1 and CDR2 from the germline V gene are SGHTA and FQGNSA. The V gene end was trimmed by 5 bases and the J gene end by 2 bases; junction bases not matched to a gene: 4. In this sample, this clonotype turned up many times. TCRdb analysed the RT-PCR reads with MiXCR anew, one entry per CDR3 protein. The table has a few hundred thousand distinct CDR3 sequences, around 11% seen once; the top ten hold roughly 9.6%. These data were also filed under a second study, of T cells expressing NK-cell markers. From that study: UMIs were included in TCR beta cDNA generated by 5'RACE template switching. Repertoires of TCR beta were obtained from T cells sorted as CD3+CD56+NKG2C+, CD3+CD56+NKG2C- and CD3+CD56-NKG2C+. Seven sequenced donors out of eight were HCMV-seropositive, one seronegative. About 1.0-7.0% of CD8+ T cells in about six donors belonged to dominant NKG2C+ clonotypes.

The chain links TRBV7-2 to TRBJ2-7; 9 bases map to TRBD2. The receptor's source is a man aged 45-65 years who received an inactivated influenza vaccine. The specimen comprised PBMCs from blood, sampled on the day of vaccination. The CDR3 bases are TGTGCCAGCAGCGTCGGACTAGCGACCTACGAGCAGTACTTC. Translating it yields CASSVGLATYEQYF.